What follows are 27 T cell receptor beta chains derived from one specimen sequenced in a study of cytomegalovirus exposure and HLA in healthy donors. A multiplex PCR was run with 60 Vbeta primers and 13 Jbeta primers. TCRdb's table, derived via immunoSEQ multiplex PCR, lists solely in-frame clones and lacks some. The repertoire holds roughly 160,000 clones, with approximately 76% as singletons. The sample consisted of PBMCs. Source of these receptors: a man aged 55 to 70 in good health and CMV-seronegative.

The rearrangement joins TRBV28 to TRBJ1-3, with no clear D. CDR3 length: 16 residues. With 6 bases removed from V and 6 bases from J, the gap between germline ends came to 21 bases. The germline CDR1 and CDR2 sequences are MDHEN and SYDVKM. The CDR3 here is CASRPPWEGAENTIYF. The CDR3 DNA reads as TGTGCCAGCAGACCCCCTTGGGAGGGCGCTGAAAACACCATATATTTT.

V gene TRBV7-9 combines with J gene TRBJ1-1, with unresolved D. V lost 9 bases, J lost 1 base, and 6 bases lay in between. The CDR3 contains 11 residues. CDR1 and CDR2 (germline): SEHNR, FQNEAQ (reference sequence). CDR3 loop: CASSSNTEAFF. The DNA of the CDR3 is TGTGCCAGTAGTTCGAACACTGAAGCTTTCTTT.

The J gene is TRBJ1-4, the V gene TRBV7-9; D is undetermined. CDR3 length: 11 residues. V was trimmed by 4 bases and J by 7 bases, leaving 4 bases between them. The germline CDR1 and CDR2 sequences are SEHNR and FQNEAQ (reference sequence). CDR3 region: CASSSGEKLFF. The DNA for the CDR3 is TGTGCCAGCAGCTCAGGTGAAAAACTGTTTTTT.

The rearrangement links TRBV9 to TRBJ2-1; TRBD2 might be the D (5 bases). CDR1 and CDR2 (germline): SGDLS, YYNGEE. CDR3 size: 14 residues. V gave up 1 base and J gave up 7 bases, with 12 bases separating them. The CDR3 nucleotides are TGTGCCAGCAGCGTAAATTTGGGGAGTAATGAGCAGTTCTTC. It encodes CASSVNLGSNEQFF.

The chain carries TRBV6-1 and TRBJ1-1; D unresolved. Germline V gives CDR1 MNHNS, CDR2 SASEGT. V was pared by 9 bases and J by 0 bases, with 5 bases between. The CDR3 covers 11 residues. The CDR3 sequence: CASFMNTEAFF. The DNA for the CDR3 is TGTGCCAGTTTCATGAACACTGAAGCTTTCTTT.

This clone was seen a handful of times. The chain employs TRBV19 and TRBJ2-2; 14 nucleotides align to TRBD2. Germline trimming cut 5 bases from V and 7 bases from J; bases unmatched to any gene: 3. Germline CDR1 is LNHDA and CDR2 is SQIVND (reference sequence). This CDR3 comprises 15 residues. The CDR3 nucleotides read TGTGCCAGTAGTGGGACTAGCGGGGGAATCGGGGAGCTGTTTTTT. It codes for CASSGTSGGIGELFF. Filled out from reference TRBV19 and TRBJ2-2, the complete variable domain reads DGGITQSPKYLFRKEGQNVTLSCEQNLNHDAMYWYRQDPGQGLRLIYYSQIVNDFQKGDIAEGYSVSREKKESFPLTVTSAQKNPTAFYLCASSGTSGGIGELFFGEGSRLTVL.

The chain couples TRBV4-3 to TRBJ1-5; TRBD1 might be the D (5 bases). V shed 4 bases and J shed 1 base, with 14 bases lying between them. This CDR3 has 16 residues. The germline CDR1 and CDR2 sequences are LGHNA and YSLEER. The CDR3 reads CASSPGGAGSNQPQHF. In DNA, the CDR3 is TGCGCCAGCAGCCCTGGCGGGGCAGGGAGCAATCAGCCCCAGCATTTT.

This chain links TRBV11-2 with TRBJ2-1; a weak D match, TRBD1 (5 bases). This CDR3 is 17 amino acids long. Trimming shortened V by 0 bases and J by 5 bases, and 17 bases separated the two germline ends. Germline CDR1 is SGHAT and CDR2 is FQNNGV. The chain's CDR3 is CASSLDRTGRVDNEQFF. The CDR3 DNA reads TGTGCCAGCAGCTTAGATAGAACAGGACGAGTAGACAATGAGCAGTTCTTC.

Only a few counts were recorded for this clone. The rearrangement uses TRBV10-3 and TRBJ1-1; the match to TRBD1 covers 7 bases. Germline V gene lookup returns CDR1 ENHRY and CDR2 SYGVKD. The CDR3 length is 14 residues. The V and J ends lost 9 bases and 4 bases, in that order; junction bases with no gene match: 11. The CDR3 DNA follows: TGTGCCATAACCGGGACAGTGGTTGGCACTGAAGCTTTCTTT. It specifies CAITGTVVGTEAFF.

The chain links TRBV6-5 to TRBJ1-5; D is perhaps TRBD1 (5 bases). The V gene lost 8 bases and the J gene lost 1 base, with 12 bases spanning the gap. The CDR3 totals 14 residues. Germline CDR1 and CDR2: MNHEY and SVGAGI. The CDR3 is CASGAGSSNQPQHF. The CDR3 DNA reads TGTGCCAGCGGGGCGGGGTCCAGCAATCAGCCCCAGCATTTT.

Concerning this clone itself: Within the sample, other DNA sequences also encode this same CDR3. This chain connects TRBV19 to TRBJ1-2, with a tentative D call TRBD1 (6 bases). CDR3 size: 15 residues. Germline-derived CDR1 and CDR2 are LNHDA and SQIVND (reference sequence). The germline V and J ends were trimmed by 5 bases and 4 bases, with 17 bases remaining between them. The chain's CDR3 is CASSPKQDRGYGYTF. CDR3 DNA: TGTGCCAGTAGTCCCAAGCAGGACAGAGGCTATGGCTACACCTTC.

This chain connects TRBV6-5 to TRBJ2-7, with D perhaps matching TRBD1 (6 bases). The CDR3 spans 14 residues. V dropped 5 bases and J dropped 3 bases, with 14 bases sitting between them. The germline gives CDR1 MNHEY, CDR2 SVGAGI. In DNA form, the CDR3 reads TGTGCCAGCAGTGGAACACAGGGATTCTACGAGCAGTACTTC. Amino acids: CASSGTQGFYEQYF.

The CDR3 nucleotides read TGCGCCAGCAGGCCCGACAGCTCGACCACTGAAGCTTTCTTT. This sequence encodes CASRPDSSTTEAFF. This sequence joins TRBV5-1 and TRBJ1-1, with D possibly being TRBD1 (5 bases). Germline CDR1 and CDR2: SGHRS and YFSETQ. V lost 5 bases and J lost 4, with 15 bases in between. CDR3 length: 14 amino acids.

The gene calls are TRBV11-3 and TRBJ2-1, with TRBD2 matching over 9 bases. Trimming at V came to 1 base and at J to 7 bases, leaving 8 bases not matched to a gene. The CDR3 runs to 16 residues. Per the germline V gene, CDR1 is SGHNT and CDR2 is YENEEA. The CDR3 reads CASSLGVAGGRNEQFF. CDR3 nucleotide sequence: TGTGCCAGCAGCTTAGGCGTGGCGGGGGGGCGGAATGAGCAGTTCTTC.

The rearrangement joins TRBV7-2 to TRBJ2-7; no firm D call. There are 15 residues in the CDR3. Between the trimmed V and J ends, which lost 5 bases and 2 bases, there was a span of 16 bases. The germline CDR1 and CDR2 sequences are SGHTA and FQGNSA. CDR3 region: CASSQYLSITYEQYF. The CDR3 DNA sequence: TGTGCCAGCAGCCAATACCTATCCATTACCTACGAGCAGTACTTC. Filled out from reference TRBV7-2 and TRBJ2-7, the complete variable domain reads GAGVSQSPSNKVTEKGKDVELRCDPISGHTALYWYRQSLGQGLEFLIYFQGNSAPDKSGLPSDRFSAERTGGSVSTLTIQRTQQEDSAVYLCASSQYLSITYEQYFGPGTRLTVT.

The chain recombines TRBV28 with TRBJ1-1; maybe TRBD1 (5 bases). In germline, CDR1 is MDHEN, CDR2 SYDVKM. This CDR3 contains 12 residues. V lost 2 bases to trimming and J lost 8 bases, with 9 bases between them. This CDR3 reads CASSLGRGEAFF. DNA for the CDR3: TGTGCCAGCAGTTTAGGTAGGGGAGAAGCTTTCTTT.

V is TRBV28 and J is TRBJ1-3, with a weak D call TRBD1 (5 bases). The germline V gene encodes CDR1 MDHEN and CDR2 SYDVKM. V dropped 5 bases and J dropped 4 bases, with 12 bases sitting between them. The CDR3 has 14 amino acids. The CDR3 is CASSNMGGGNTIYF. DNA for the CDR3: TGTGCCAGCAGTAATATGGGGGGGGGAAACACCATATATTTT.

The chain uses TRBV4-3 and TRBJ1-4, with 9 bases that match TRBD1. V dropped 6 bases and J dropped 8; count of bases not matched to a gene: 13. This CDR3 comprises 16 residues. Germline CDR1 and CDR2: LGHNA and YSLEER. The CDR3 loop is CASSFGTGGEGEKLFF. CDR3 DNA sequence: TGCGCCAGCAGTTTCGGAACAGGGGGCGAGGGAGAAAAACTGTTTTTT.

The chain is built from TRBV5-4 and TRBJ2-7; 9 bases align to TRBD1. This CDR3 is built from 14 residues. With V trimmed by 0 bases and J by 3 bases, 1 base remained unmatched. Germline V gene data show CDR1 as SGHNT and CDR2 as YYREEE (reference sequence). The CDR3 sequence: CASSLGGQGYEQYF. The CDR3 DNA reads TGTGCCAGCAGCTTGGGGGGACAGGGCTACGAGCAGTACTTC. The full variable domain, with the rest looked up from reference TRBV5-4 and TRBJ2-7, is ETGVTQSPTHLIKTRGQQVTLRCSSQSGHNTVSWYQQALGQGPQFIFQYYREEENGRGNFPPRFSGLQFPNYSSELNVNALELDDSALYLCASSLGGQGYEQYFGPGTRLTVT.

The chain is built from TRBV6-1 and TRBJ2-1; TRBD1 is a possible D gene (5 bases). The V end lost 3 bases, the J end lost 4 bases, and 7 bases lay between the germline ends. Germline V gene data show CDR1 as MNHNS and CDR2 as SASEGT. The CDR3 totals 13 residues. In nucleotides, the CDR3 is TGTGCCAGCAGTGAGACAGATTACAATGAGCAGTTCTTC. Protein: CASSETDYNEQFF.

V usage is TRBV10-3 and J usage is TRBJ2-1; 16 bases align to TRBD2. The germline CDR1 and CDR2 sequences are ENHRY and SYGVKD. The CDR3 consists of 19 residues. V was clipped by 3 bases and J by 4 bases; unmatched bases: 9. CDR3 loop: CAISDGTSGRGTTYNEQFF. DNA of the CDR3: TGTGCCATCAGTGACGGGACTAGCGGGAGGGGAACTACGTACAATGAGCAGTTCTTC.

The chain employs TRBV19 and TRBJ1-6; 7 bases align to TRBD1. V gave up 9 bases and J gave up 7 bases; unmatched junction bases: 12. Germline V gives CDR1 LNHDA, CDR2 SQIVND (reference sequence). This CDR3 contains 15 residues. Here the CDR3 reads CASGDYRGSNSPLHF. The CDR3 region has the DNA TGTGCCAGCGGAGACTACAGGGGATCGAATTCACCCCTCCACTTT.

This chain uses TRBV19 with TRBJ2-5; perhaps TRBD2 as D (7 bases). Trimming took 1 base from V and 6 from J, leaving 15 bases between them. The CDR3 covers 15 residues. Germline V gene lookup returns CDR1 LNHDA and CDR2 SQIVND (reference sequence). CDR3 in amino acids: CASSIGGGRVKTQYF. CDR3 coding DNA: TGTGCCAGTAGTATAGGGGGGGGCAGGGTGAAGACCCAGTACTTC.

This rearrangement joins TRBV7-2 to TRBJ2-7; D not certain. The CDR3 length is 12 residues. Deletions cut 1 base from V and 1 base from J, with 2 bases between. Germline V CDR1 and CDR2: SGHTA, FQGNSA. The CDR3 sequence: CASSLVSYEQYF. The CDR3, as DNA: TGTGCCAGCAGCTTAGTATCCTACGAGCAGTACTTC.

V is TRBV27 and J is TRBJ2-1, with a tentative D call TRBD2 (5 bases). The CDR3 consists of 12 residues. Germline assignment: CDR1 MNHEY and CDR2 SMNVEV (reference sequence). V lost 3 bases and J lost 15, with 15 bases in between. Here the CDR3 DNA reads TGTGCCAGCAGTTTTCCCACCGGGGATCCGTTCTTC. This encodes CASSFPTGDPFF.

Remarks on this clone: A read error may produce the germline difference seen at one junction end. CDR3 residues: CSSSPARDSENTGELFF. CDR3 coding DNA: TGTTCCAGCAGCCCAGCCCGGGACAGCGAGAACACCGGGGAGCTGTTTTTT. The chain is built from TRBV7-9 and TRBJ2-2; 7 nucleotides match TRBD1. The V gene's germline CDR1 is SEHNR and CDR2 FQNEAQ (reference sequence). This CDR3 region has 17 residues.

A word on this clone: Germline and junction disagree at one end, which may indicate a read error. The J gene is TRBJ2-3, the V gene TRBV5-6, with 12 bases lining up with TRBD2. Germline lookup yields CDR1 SGHDT and CDR2 YYEEEE. The CDR3 length is 15 residues. CDR3: CASSLGLAGTDAQYF. In nucleotides, the CDR3 is TGTGCCAGCAGCCTGGGACTAGCGGGCACAGATGCGCAGTATTTT.